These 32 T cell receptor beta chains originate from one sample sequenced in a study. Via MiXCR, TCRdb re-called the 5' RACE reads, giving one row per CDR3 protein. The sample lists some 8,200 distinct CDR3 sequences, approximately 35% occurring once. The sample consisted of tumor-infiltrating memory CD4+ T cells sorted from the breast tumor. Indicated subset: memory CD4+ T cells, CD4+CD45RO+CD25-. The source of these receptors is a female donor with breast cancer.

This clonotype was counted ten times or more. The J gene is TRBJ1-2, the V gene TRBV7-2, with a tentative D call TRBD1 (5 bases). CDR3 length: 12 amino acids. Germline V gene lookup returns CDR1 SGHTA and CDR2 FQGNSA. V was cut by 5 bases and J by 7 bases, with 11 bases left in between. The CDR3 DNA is TGTGCCAGCAGCCCACGTACAGGTGGCTACACCTTC. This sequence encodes CASSPRTGGYTF.

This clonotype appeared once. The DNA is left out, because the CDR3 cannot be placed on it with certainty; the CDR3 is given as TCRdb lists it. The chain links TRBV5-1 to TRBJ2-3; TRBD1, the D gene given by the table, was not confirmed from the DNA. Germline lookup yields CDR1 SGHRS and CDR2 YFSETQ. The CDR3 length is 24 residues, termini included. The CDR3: CASSLQGLWNTEAFFGQGTDTQYF.

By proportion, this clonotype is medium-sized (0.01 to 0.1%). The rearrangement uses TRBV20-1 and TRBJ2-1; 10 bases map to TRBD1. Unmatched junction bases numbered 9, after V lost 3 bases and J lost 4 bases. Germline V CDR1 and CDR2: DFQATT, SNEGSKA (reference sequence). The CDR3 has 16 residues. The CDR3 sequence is CSASPRVGQGYNEQFF. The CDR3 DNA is TGCAGTGCTAGTCCTCGCGTGGGACAGGGGTACAATGAGCAGTTCTTC.

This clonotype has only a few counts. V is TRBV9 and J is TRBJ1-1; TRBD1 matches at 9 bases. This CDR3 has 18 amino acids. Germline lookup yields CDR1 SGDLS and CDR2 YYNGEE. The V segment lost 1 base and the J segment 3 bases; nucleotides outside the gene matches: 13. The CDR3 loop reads CASSVQGTGLGVDTEAFF. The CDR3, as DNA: TGTGCCAGCAGCGTACAAGGGACAGGGTTGGGCGTGGACACTGAAGCTTTCTTT.

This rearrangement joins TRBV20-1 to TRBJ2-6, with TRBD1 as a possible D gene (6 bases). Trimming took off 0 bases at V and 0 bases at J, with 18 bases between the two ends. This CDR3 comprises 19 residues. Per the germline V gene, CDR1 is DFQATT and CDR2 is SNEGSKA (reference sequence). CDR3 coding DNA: TGCAGTGCTAGAGAAAACCCCAGGGGACAAAACTCTGGGGCCAACGTCCTGACTTTC. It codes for CSARENPRGQNSGANVLTF.

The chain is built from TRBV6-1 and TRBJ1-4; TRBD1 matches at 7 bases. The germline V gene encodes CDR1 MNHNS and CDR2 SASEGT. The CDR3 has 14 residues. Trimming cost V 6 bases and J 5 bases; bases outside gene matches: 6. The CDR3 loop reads CASREGQLNEKLFF. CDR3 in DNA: TGTGCCAGCAGGGAGGGACAGCTGAATGAAAAACTGTTTTTT.

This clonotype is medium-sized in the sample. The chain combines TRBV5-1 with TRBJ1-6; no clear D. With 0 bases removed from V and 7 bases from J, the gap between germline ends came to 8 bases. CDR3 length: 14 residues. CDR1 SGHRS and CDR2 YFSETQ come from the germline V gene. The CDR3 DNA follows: TGCGCCAGCAGCTTGGATCCGGGGAATTCACCCCTCCACTTT. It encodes CASSLDPGNSPLHF.

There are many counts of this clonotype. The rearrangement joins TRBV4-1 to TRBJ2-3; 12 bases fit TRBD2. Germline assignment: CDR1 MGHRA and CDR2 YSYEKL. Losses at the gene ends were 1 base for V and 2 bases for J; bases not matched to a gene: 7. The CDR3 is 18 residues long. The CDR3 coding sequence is TGCGCCAGCAGCCAAGGACTAGCGGGAGTAGTGGTCACAGATACGCAGTATTTT. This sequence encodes CASSQGLAGVVVTDTQYF.

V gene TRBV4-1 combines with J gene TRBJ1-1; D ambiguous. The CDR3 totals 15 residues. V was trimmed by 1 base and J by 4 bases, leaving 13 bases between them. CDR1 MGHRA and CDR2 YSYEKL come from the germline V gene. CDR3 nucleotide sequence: TGCGCCAGCAGCCAAGTTTCCAATTGGGGCACTGAAGCTTTCTTT. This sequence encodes CASSQVSNWGTEAFF.

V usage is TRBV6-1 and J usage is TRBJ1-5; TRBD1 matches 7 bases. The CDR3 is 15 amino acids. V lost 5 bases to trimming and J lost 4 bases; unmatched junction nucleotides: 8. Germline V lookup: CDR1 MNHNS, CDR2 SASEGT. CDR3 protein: CASSYDRGRNQPQHF. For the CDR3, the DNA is TGTGCCAGCAGTTACGATAGGGGGCGTAATCAGCCCCAGCATTTT.

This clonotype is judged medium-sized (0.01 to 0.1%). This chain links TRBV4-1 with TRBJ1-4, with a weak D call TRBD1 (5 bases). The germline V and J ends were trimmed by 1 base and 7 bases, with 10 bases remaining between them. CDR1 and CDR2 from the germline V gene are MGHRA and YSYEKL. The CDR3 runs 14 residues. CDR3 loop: CASSQGGAGEKLFF. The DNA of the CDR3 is TGCGCCAGCAGCCAAGGAGGGGCCGGTGAAAAACTGTTTTTT.

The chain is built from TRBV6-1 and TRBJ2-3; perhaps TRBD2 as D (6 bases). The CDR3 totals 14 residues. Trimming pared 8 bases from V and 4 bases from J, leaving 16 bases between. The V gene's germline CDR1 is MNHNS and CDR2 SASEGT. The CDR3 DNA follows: TGTGCCAGCGTTACGGGAGTAGGCCCAGATACGCAGTATTTT. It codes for CASVTGVGPDTQYF.

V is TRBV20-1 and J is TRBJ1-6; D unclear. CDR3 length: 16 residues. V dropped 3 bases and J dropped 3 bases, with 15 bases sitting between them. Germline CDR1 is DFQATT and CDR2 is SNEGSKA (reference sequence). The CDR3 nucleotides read TGCAGTGCTAGCAGGTCTTCCCTGTACTATAATTCACCCCTCCACTTT. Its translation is CSASRSSLYYNSPLHF.

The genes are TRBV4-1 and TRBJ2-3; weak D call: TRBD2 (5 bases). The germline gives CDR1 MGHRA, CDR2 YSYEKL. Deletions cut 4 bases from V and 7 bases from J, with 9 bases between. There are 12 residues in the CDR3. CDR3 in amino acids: CASSRPGNTQYF. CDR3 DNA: TGCGCCAGCAGCCGCCCGGGGAATACGCAGTATTTT.

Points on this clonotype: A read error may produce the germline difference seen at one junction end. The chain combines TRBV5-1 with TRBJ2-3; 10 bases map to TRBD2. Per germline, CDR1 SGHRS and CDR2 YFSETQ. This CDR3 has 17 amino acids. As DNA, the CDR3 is TGCACCAGCAGAACTAGCGGGGCTTATTCTAGCACAGATACGCAGGATTTT. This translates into CTSRTSGAYSSTDTQDF.

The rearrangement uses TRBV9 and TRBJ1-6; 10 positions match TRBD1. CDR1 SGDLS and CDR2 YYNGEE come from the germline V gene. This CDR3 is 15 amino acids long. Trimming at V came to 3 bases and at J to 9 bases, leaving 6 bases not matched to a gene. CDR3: CASSERTGGGSPLHF. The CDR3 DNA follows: TGTGCCAGCAGCGAGAGGACAGGGGGAGGTTCACCCCTCCACTTT.

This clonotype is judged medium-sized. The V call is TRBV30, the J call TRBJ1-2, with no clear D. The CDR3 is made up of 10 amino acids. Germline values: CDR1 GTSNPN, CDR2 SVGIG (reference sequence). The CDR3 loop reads CVVEYYGYTF. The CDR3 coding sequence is TGTGTGGTTGAGTACTATGGCTACACCTTC.

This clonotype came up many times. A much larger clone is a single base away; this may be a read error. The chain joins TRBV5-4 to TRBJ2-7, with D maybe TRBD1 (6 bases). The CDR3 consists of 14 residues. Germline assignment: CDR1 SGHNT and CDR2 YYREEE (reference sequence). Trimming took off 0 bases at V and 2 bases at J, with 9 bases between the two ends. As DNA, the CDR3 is TGTGCCAGCAGCTTGGGAGACAGGACCTACGAGCAGTACTTC. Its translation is CASSLGDRTYEQYF.

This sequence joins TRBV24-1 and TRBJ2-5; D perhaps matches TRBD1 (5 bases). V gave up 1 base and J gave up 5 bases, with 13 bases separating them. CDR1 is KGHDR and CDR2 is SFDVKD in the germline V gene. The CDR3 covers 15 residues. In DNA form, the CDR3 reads TGTGCCACCAGTGATTTTCGGGCAGGGTCCGAGACCCAGTACTTC. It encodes CATSDFRAGSETQYF.

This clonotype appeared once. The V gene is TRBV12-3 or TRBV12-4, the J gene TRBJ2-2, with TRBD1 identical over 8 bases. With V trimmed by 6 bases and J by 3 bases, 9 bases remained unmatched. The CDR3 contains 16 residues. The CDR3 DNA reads TGTGCCAGCAGCCGTACAGGGGGTCGATACACCGGGGAGCTGTTTTTT. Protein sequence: CASSRTGGRYTGELFF.

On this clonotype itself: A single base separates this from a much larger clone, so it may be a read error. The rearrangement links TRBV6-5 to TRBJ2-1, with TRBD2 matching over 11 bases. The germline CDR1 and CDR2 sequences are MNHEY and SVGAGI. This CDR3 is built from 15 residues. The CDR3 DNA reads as TGTGCCAGCACCTTAGCGGGAGGGTCCTACAATGAGCAGCTCTTC. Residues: CASTLAGGSYNEQLF.

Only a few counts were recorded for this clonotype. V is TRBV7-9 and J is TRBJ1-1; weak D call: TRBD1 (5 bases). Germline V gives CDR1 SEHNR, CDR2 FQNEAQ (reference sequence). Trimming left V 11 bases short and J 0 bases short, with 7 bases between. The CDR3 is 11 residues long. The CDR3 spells CAWGVNTEAFF. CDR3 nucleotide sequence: TGTGCCTGGGGGGTGAACACTGAAGCTTTCTTT.

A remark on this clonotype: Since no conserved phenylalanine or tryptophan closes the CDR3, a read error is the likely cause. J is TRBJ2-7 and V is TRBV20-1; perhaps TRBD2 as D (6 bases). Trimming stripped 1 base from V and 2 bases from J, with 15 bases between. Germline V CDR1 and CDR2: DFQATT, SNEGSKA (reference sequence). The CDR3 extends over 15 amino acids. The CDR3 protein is CSARVGGGETYEQYL. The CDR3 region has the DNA TGCAGTGCTAGAGTTGGGGGAGGTGAAACCTACGAGCAGTACTTA.

The CDR3 spells CASRETGTGYTGELFF. The CDR3 DNA reads as TGTGCCAGCAGAGAAACCGGGACAGGGTACACCGGGGAGCTGTTTTTT. This chain links TRBV7-2 with TRBJ2-2, with 9 bases identical to TRBD1. CDR1 and CDR2 (germline): SGHTA, FQGNSA. Germline trimming cut 6 bases from V and 3 bases from J; bases unmatched to any gene: 8. The CDR3 consists of 16 residues.

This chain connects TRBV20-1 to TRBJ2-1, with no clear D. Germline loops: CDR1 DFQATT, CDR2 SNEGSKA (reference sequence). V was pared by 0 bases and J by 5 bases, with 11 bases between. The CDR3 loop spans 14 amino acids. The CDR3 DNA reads TGCAGTGCTAGAGATCCCGGGTTCAACAATGAGCAGTTCTTC. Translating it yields CSARDPGFNNEQFF.

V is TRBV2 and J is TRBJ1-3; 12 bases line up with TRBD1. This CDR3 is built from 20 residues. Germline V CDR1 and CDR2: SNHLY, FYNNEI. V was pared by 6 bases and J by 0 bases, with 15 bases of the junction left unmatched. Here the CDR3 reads CASSWGPGQGASNSGNTIYF. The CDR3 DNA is TGTGCCAGCAGCTGGGGCCCGGGACAGGGGGCTTCTAACTCTGGAAACACCATATATTTT.

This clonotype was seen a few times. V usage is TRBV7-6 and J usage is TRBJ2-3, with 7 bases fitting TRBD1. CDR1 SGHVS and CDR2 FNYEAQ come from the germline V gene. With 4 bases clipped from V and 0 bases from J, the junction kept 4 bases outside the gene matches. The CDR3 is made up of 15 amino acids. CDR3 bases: TGTGCCAGCAGCTACGGGACAGCAAGCACAGATACGCAGTATTTT. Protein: CASSYGTASTDTQYF.

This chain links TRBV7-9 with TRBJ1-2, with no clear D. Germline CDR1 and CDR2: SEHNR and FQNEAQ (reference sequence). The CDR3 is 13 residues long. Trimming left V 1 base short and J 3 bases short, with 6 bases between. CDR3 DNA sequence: TGTGCCAGCAGCTTAGTTCCGGACTATGGCTACACCTTC. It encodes CASSLVPDYGYTF.

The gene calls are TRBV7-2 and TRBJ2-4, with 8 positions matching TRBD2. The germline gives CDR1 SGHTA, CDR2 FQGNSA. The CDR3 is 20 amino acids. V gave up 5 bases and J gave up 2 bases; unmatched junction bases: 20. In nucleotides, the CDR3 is TGTGCCAGCAGCCCAGCCCGGACTAGCAGGAGAAGGCCGTCCAAAAACATTCAGTACTTC. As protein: CASSPARTSRRRPSKNIQYF. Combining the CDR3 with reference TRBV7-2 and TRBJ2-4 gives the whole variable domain GAGVSQSPSNKVTEKGKDVELRCDPISGHTALYWYRQSLGQGLEFLIYFQGNSAPDKSGLPSDRFSAERTGGSVSTLTIQRTQQEDSAVYLCASSPARTSRRRPSKNIQYFGAGTRLSVL.

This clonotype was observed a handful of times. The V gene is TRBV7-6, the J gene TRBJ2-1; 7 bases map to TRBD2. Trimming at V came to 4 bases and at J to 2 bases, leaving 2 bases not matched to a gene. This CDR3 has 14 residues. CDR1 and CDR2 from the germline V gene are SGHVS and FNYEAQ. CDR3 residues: CASSSSGAYNEQFF. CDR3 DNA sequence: TGTGCCAGCAGCTCTAGCGGAGCCTACAATGAGCAGTTCTTC.

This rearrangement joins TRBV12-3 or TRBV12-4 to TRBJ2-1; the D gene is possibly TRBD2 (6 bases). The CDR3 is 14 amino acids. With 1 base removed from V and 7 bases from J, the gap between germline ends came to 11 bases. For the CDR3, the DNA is TGTGCCAGCAGTTTAGTCGGGGGAACGAATGAGCAGTTCTTC. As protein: CASSLVGGTNEQFF.

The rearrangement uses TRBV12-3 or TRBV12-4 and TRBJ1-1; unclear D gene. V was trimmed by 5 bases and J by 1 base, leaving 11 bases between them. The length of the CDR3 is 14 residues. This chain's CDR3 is CASSPRPKNTEAFF. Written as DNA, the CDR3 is TGTGCCAGCAGTCCGCGTCCCAAGAACACTGAAGCTTTCTTT.